These 11 T cell receptor beta chains came from one sample sequenced in a study of T cell changes during pregnancy in multiple sclerosis. Clones were read by immunoSEQ multiplex PCR, and TCRdb kept only the in-frame ones, dropping some. The data show about 45,000 clones, with less than 95% seen just once and 2.5% to 3% held by the top ten. The source was CD8+ T cells from peripheral blood mononuclear cells, collected in the second trimester of pregnancy. The origin of the receptors is a female donor with multiple sclerosis, enrolled in a pregnancy study.

In its sample, this clone was seen a few times. The genes are TRBV15 and TRBJ2-7; weak D call: TRBD1 (5 bases). Trimming pared 0 bases from V and 2 bases from J, leaving 11 bases between. The CDR3 runs 15 residues. The germline V gene has CDR1 LNHNV and CDR2 YYDKDF (reference sequence). This CDR3 reads CATSRDLGLTYEQYF. The CDR3, as DNA: TGTGCCACCAGCAGAGATCTGGGGCTCACCTACGAGCAGTACTTC. Drawing the rest from reference TRBV15 and TRBJ2-7, the complete variable domain is DAMVIQNPRYQVTQFGKPVTLSCSQTLNHNVMYWYQQKSSQAPKLLFHYYDKDFNNEADTPDNFQSRRPNTSFCFLDIRSPGLGDTAMYLCATSRDLGLTYEQYFGPGTRLTVT.

The J gene is TRBJ1-4, the V gene TRBV9; 8 bases are a match to TRBD1. The CDR3 is 16 residues long. Trimming cost V 0 bases and J 5 bases; bases outside gene matches: 6. Germline CDR1 SGDLS, CDR2 YYNGEE. The DNA of the CDR3 is TGTGCCAGCAGCGTAGGGGACAGGTTGAGGAATGAAAAACTGTTTTTT. Its protein product is CASSVGDRLRNEKLFF. The full variable domain, in which reference TRBV9 and TRBJ1-4 provide the parts outside the CDR3, is DSGVTQTPKHLITATGQRVTLRCSPRSGDLSVYWYQQSLDQGLQFLIQYYNGEERAKGNILERFSAQQFPDLHSELNLSSLELGDSALYFCASSVGDRLRNEKLFFGSGTQLSVL.

V is TRBV6-4 and J is TRBJ2-6; 8 bases match TRBD2. CDR1 and CDR2 (germline): MRHNA, SNTAGT. The ends lost 4 bases at V and 2 bases at J; junction bases unmatched: 4. The CDR3 runs to 16 residues. The CDR3 region is CASSVDSGAGANVLTF. Here the CDR3 DNA reads TGTGCCAGCAGTGTAGATAGCGGGGCTGGGGCCAACGTCCTGACTTTC.

The chain employs TRBV19 and TRBJ2-3; 8 bases align to TRBD2. Germline CDR1 LNHDA, CDR2 SQIVND (reference sequence). There are 13 residues in the CDR3. V lost 7 bases to trimming and J lost 9 bases; unmatched junction nucleotides: 9. The CDR3 coding sequence is TGTGCCAGTAAGAACGGGGGGGTAGGGACGCAGTATTTT. Translated, it gives CASKNGGVGTQYF.

This clone was recorded once. The chain uses TRBV27 and TRBJ2-1; 7 bases line up with TRBD2. Per the germline V gene, CDR1 is MNHEY and CDR2 is SMNVEV (reference sequence). V was clipped by 5 bases and J by 5 bases; unmatched bases: 12. This CDR3 is built from 16 residues. The CDR3 DNA follows: TGTGCCAGCAGTCCGGGGCCGGGACTATCGGACAATGAGCAGTTCTTC. Translated, it gives CASSPGPGLSDNEQFF.

The chain recombines TRBV5-4 with TRBJ2-1; 9 positions match TRBD1. The CDR3 extends over 14 amino acids. CDR1 and CDR2 (germline): SGHNT, YYREEE (reference sequence). V was clipped by 0 bases and J by 7 bases; unmatched bases: 2. The CDR3 sequence: CASSLGTGVNEQFF. Here the CDR3 DNA reads TGTGCCAGCAGCTTGGGGACAGGGGTGAATGAGCAGTTCTTC.

The chain employs TRBV7-2 and TRBJ2-7; 7 bases align to TRBD2. The CDR3 covers 14 residues. V shed 6 bases and J 6 bases; nucleotides not matched to a gene: 11. The germline CDR1 and CDR2 sequences are SGHTA and FQGNSA. The CDR3 region is CASRVGRGYSEQYF. The CDR3 DNA is TGTGCCAGCAGAGTAGGGCGGGGGTACTCCGAGCAGTACTTC.

This clone was picked up one time. The V and J genes are TRBV7-9 and TRBJ1-1; D perhaps matches TRBD1 (5 bases). The V gene lost 4 bases and the J gene lost 5 bases, with 14 bases spanning the gap. The CDR3 runs 14 residues. CDR1 and CDR2 (germline): SEHNR, FQNEAQ (reference sequence). CDR3 region: CASSSSAGGTEAFF. The CDR3 DNA reads as TGTGCCAGCAGCTCCTCAGCCGGGGGGACTGAAGCTTTCTTT.

The rearrangement uses TRBV4-1 and TRBJ1-1; D not resolved. V was pared by 3 bases and J by 0 bases, with 32 bases between. This CDR3 is 22 amino acids long. Germline CDR1 and CDR2: MGHRA and YSYEKL. Here the CDR3 reads CASSQVLQGRQAPIPLNTEAFF. CDR3 bases: TGCGCCAGCAGCCAGGTTCTTCAAGGTCGGCAGGCACCTATCCCCCTGAACACTGAAGCTTTCTTT.

The chain recombines TRBV7-6 with TRBJ2-1; 8 bases match TRBD2. The CDR3 sequence is 17 residues long. V lost 5 bases to trimming and J lost 0 bases; unmatched junction nucleotides: 9. Germline CDR1 SGHVS, CDR2 FNYEAQ. The DNA for the CDR3 is TGTGCCAGCAGCCAATTTCCCACTAGCGGCTCCTACAATGAGCAGTTCTTC. Translating gives CASSQFPTSGSYNEQFF.

The chain couples TRBV13 to TRBJ2-7; 9 nucleotides line up with TRBD2. The trim removed 8 bases at V and 7 bases at J, leaving 9 bases unmatched. The CDR3 is 13 residues long. CDR1 and CDR2 (germline): PRHDT, FYEKMQ (reference sequence). CDR3 residues: CASGAGGEREQYF. CDR3 coding DNA: TGTGCCAGCGGGGCGGGGGGGGAGAGAGAGCAGTACTTC.